These 20 T cell receptor beta chains were sequenced from one sample in a study of molecular identifiers for immune sequencing clone quantification. TCRdb reprocessed the PCR reads with MiXCR, giving one entry per CDR3 protein. The sample has 100,000 or so distinct CDR3 sequences; around 33% are singletons. Input material: naive CD8+ T cells from blood, with Jurkat cell RNA spiked in. The subset here: FACS-sorted CD8+CD4-CCR7+CD45RA+ naive T cells. The origin of the receptors is a human donor in good health. Some libraries in this study had Jurkat cell RNA spiked in.

This clonotype was observed a handful of times. V gene TRBV28 combines with J gene TRBJ1-5, with D hard to call. The V gene's germline CDR1 is MDHEN and CDR2 SYDVKM. V was cut by 11 bases and J by 0 bases, with 11 bases left in between. CDR3 length: 13 amino acids. In DNA form, the CDR3 reads TGTGCCTCCCTTGGGGTTAGCAATCAGCCCCAGCATTTT. As protein: CASLGVSNQPQHF.

V usage is TRBV10-3 and J usage is TRBJ1-4, with TRBD1 identical over 9 bases. The CDR3 totals 15 residues. Germline assignment: CDR1 ENHRY and CDR2 SYGVKD. CDR3 bases: TGTGACAGTACAGGGGGCCGAGAGACTAATGAAAAACTGTTTTTT. Amino acids: CDSTGGRETNEKLFF.

V and J are TRBV20-1 and TRBJ1-1; no reliable D call. Trimming cost V 0 bases and J 1 base, with 15 bases left between them. Germline V CDR1 and CDR2: DFQATT, SNEGSKA (reference sequence). The CDR3 totals 16 residues. CDR3 amino acids: CSARDLQRRANTEAFF. The CDR3 nucleotides read TGCAGTGCTAGAGATCTTCAGAGGAGGGCGAACACTGAAGCTTTCTTT.

As to this clonotype: This may be a read error: a much more frequent sequence differs by one nucleotide. This chain uses TRBV20-1 with TRBJ1-5; D is ambiguous. Trimming took off 1 base at V and 10 bases at J, with 8 bases between the two ends. Per germline, CDR1 DFQATT and CDR2 SNEGSKA (reference sequence). The CDR3 length is 11 residues. The CDR3 protein is CSARGADPQHF. CDR3 DNA sequence: TGCAGTGCTAGAGGCGCTGACCCCCAGCATTTT.

On this clonotype itself: This may arise from a read error, as a much more abundant clone is one base away. The chain links TRBV7-9 to TRBJ2-3; D gene unclear. The CDR3 totals 14 residues. Germline V lookup: CDR1 SEHNR, CDR2 FQNEAQ (reference sequence). The CDR3 loop reads CASSLGTSTATQYF. CDR3 bases: TGTGCCAGCAGCTTGGGCACCTCCACAGCTACGCAGTATTTT.

With regard to this clonotype: This may come from a read error, since a much larger clone is one base off. The rearrangement links TRBV7-2 to TRBJ2-7, with no clear D. CDR1 SGHTA and CDR2 FQGNSA come from the germline V gene. V was cut by 1 base and J by 9 bases, with 16 bases left in between. The CDR3 is 14 amino acids. The CDR3 DNA reads as TGTGCCAGCAGCTTAGAGCCCCCCCCGAACGCGCAGTACTTC. Translation: CASSLEPPPNAQYF.

Comments on this clonotype: At one end, the junction sequence differs from germline, possibly due to a read error. V is TRBV7-6 and J is TRBJ2-6; 9 positions agree with TRBD1. CDR1 and CDR2 from the germline V gene are SGHVS and FNYEAQ. This CDR3 contains 17 residues. The CDR3: CASSSTGGTFGANVPTF. DNA for the CDR3: TGTGCCAGCAGCAGCACAGGGGGCACCTTTGGGGCCAACGTCCCGACTTTC.

There are many counts of this clonotype. The chain combines TRBV9 with TRBJ2-7; TRBD2 matches at 10 bases. Trimming removed 0 bases from V and 4 bases from J; junction bases left unmatched: 4. The CDR3 is 15 residues long. Germline V lookup: CDR1 SGDLS, CDR2 YYNGEE. CDR3 nucleotides: TGTGCCAGCAGCGTAGAATCTAGCGGGGGTTACGAGCAGTACTTC. It translates to CASSVESSGGYEQYF.

In the case of this clonotype: This may stem from a read error, because a much larger clone lies one nucleotide away. The CDR3 does not close with the conserved phenylalanine or tryptophan, likely indicating a read error. The chain couples TRBV5-6 to TRBJ2-7; 8 bases map to TRBD1. This CDR3 has 13 amino acids. J gave up 7 bases and V 3 bases, and 6 bases lay outside the gene matches. CDR1 and CDR2 (germline): SGHDT, YYEEEE. Here the CDR3 reads CASSSQGAWEQYL. As DNA, the CDR3 is TGTGCCAGCAGCTCCCAGGGGGCGTGGGAGCAGTACCTC.

The rearrangement links TRBV9 to TRBJ1-1, with D tentatively TRBD1 (5 bases). V lost 0 bases to trimming and J lost 5 bases, with 14 bases between them. CDR3 length: 15 residues. Germline values: CDR1 SGDLS, CDR2 YYNGEE. CDR3 in amino acids: CASSVGFAGLTEAFF. The CDR3 bases are TGTGCCAGCAGCGTAGGTTTTGCAGGGCTGACTGAAGCTTTCTTT.

This sequence joins TRBV28 and TRBJ2-1; 7 bases match TRBD2. The CDR3 covers 15 residues. V trimming: 3 bases; J trimming: 5 bases; junction bases outside the gene matches: 7. The germline V gene encodes CDR1 MDHEN and CDR2 SYDVKM. CDR3 loop: CASSFPSGINNEQFF. CDR3 nucleotides: TGTGCCAGCAGTTTTCCTAGCGGCATCAACAATGAGCAGTTCTTC.

The chain carries TRBV28 and TRBJ1-5; TRBD1 is a possible D gene (5 bases). The CDR3 runs 16 residues. The V and J ends lost 4 bases and 2 bases respectively, with 15 bases between them. Germline V gene lookup returns CDR1 MDHEN and CDR2 SYDVKM. Here the CDR3 DNA reads TGTGCCAGCAGTTCCGTATCGGGGCTCGGCAATCAGCCCCAGCATTTT. Translation gives CASSSVSGLGNQPQHF.

There are many counts of this clonotype. V and J are TRBV7-8 and TRBJ2-1; no firm D call. Germline V gene sequence: CDR1 SGHVS, CDR2 FQNEAQ. Between the trimmed V and J ends, which lost 3 bases and 2 bases, there was a span of 8 bases. The CDR3 has 14 amino acids. CDR3 in DNA: TGTGCCAGCAGCTTCAGACGAGCCTACAATGAGCAGTTCTTC. It translates to CASSFRRAYNEQFF.

The V and J genes are TRBV12-3 or TRBV12-4 and TRBJ2-1, with D maybe TRBD2 (5 bases). Trimming removed 8 bases from V and 9 bases from J, with 11 bases in between. The CDR3 covers 11 residues. Here the CDR3 DNA reads TGTGCCAGCTACCTCGGAGGTGAGCAGTTCTTC. As protein: CASYLGGEQFF.

The V and J genes are TRBV4-3 and TRBJ2-1, with TRBD1 identical over 7 bases. This CDR3 spans 16 amino acids. Per germline, CDR1 LGHNA and CDR2 YSLEER. The junction had 9 bases not matched to a gene; V was cut back by 3 bases and J by 4 bases. The CDR3 spells CASSQNLGGAYNEQFF. Here the CDR3 DNA reads TGCGCCAGCAGCCAGAATTTAGGGGGCGCGTACAATGAGCAGTTCTTC.

This clonotype appeared a few times. The genes are TRBV27 and TRBJ2-4; D is possibly TRBD1 or TRBD2 (5 bases each). From germline, CDR1 is MNHEY and CDR2 SMNVEV (reference sequence). The V end was cut by 3 bases, the J end by 0 bases, with 18 bases between. CDR3 size: 18 residues. The CDR3 nucleotides read TGTGCCAGCAGTTTTACCGGTGGGGCGGGCCTAGCCAAAAACATTCAGTACTTC. Translation gives CASSFTGGAGLAKNIQYF.

This clonotype was observed at least ten times. The chain uses TRBV20-1 and TRBJ1-5; D gene ambiguous. CDR3 length equals 12 residues. The V end lost 8 bases, the J end lost 2 bases, and 10 bases lay between the germline ends. Germline CDR1 reads DFQATT; CDR2 reads SNEGSKA (reference sequence). Here the CDR3 DNA reads TGCAGTTCTGCCGACGGCAATCAGCCCCAGCATTTT. Translation: CSSADGNQPQHF.

Regarding this clonotype: The junction departs from germline at one end; a sequencing error may be responsible. V and J are TRBV28 and TRBJ2-7; D not resolved. This CDR3 has 12 amino acids. Per the germline V gene, CDR1 is MDHEN and CDR2 is SYDVKM. The CDR3 coding sequence is TGTGCCAACAGCTACACCCTCTACGAGCTGTACTTC. This sequence encodes CANSYTLYELYF. The whole variable domain, remainder taken from reference TRBV28 and TRBJ2-7, is DVKVTQSSRYLVKRTGEKVFLECVQDMDHENMFWYRQDPGLGLRLIYFSYDVKMKEKGDIPEGYSVSREKKERFSLILESASTNQTSMYLCANSYTLYELYFGPGTRLTVT.

This clonotype is large within its sample. The chain couples TRBV6-5 to TRBJ2-3; a possible D gene is TRBD2 (7 bases). Germline CDR1 and CDR2: MNHEY and SVGAGI. V lost 0 bases, J lost 2 bases, and 15 bases lay in between. The CDR3 runs to 17 residues. This chain's CDR3 is CASSYSTGLGYTDTQYF. In DNA, the CDR3 is TGTGCCAGCAGTTACTCGACAGGACTAGGTTACACAGATACGCAGTATTTT.

The chain links TRBV7-9 to TRBJ2-1, with D possibly matching TRBD2 (6 bases). V lost 1 base and J 3 bases, leaving 7 bases between the germline ends. The CDR3 has 14 amino acids. The germline gives CDR1 SEHNR, CDR2 FQNEAQ (reference sequence). The CDR3 DNA reads TGTGCCAGCAGCTTAGAGGGACTCTACAATGAGCAGTTCTTC. It codes for CASSLEGLYNEQFF.